The text below deals with one TCR beta chain. These data are taken from a study of T cell changes during pregnancy in multiple sclerosis. V gave up 1 base and J gave up 0 bases, with 11 bases separating them. The germline gives CDR1 SGHKS, CDR2 YYEKEE (reference sequence). The CDR3 contains 15 residues. The repertoire was sequenced with immunoSEQ multiplex PCR; TCRdb's copy has only in-frame clones and lacks some. The data show about 20,000 clones, about 87% seen once. The source of this sequence is a female donor in good health, enrolled as a control in a pregnancy study. The chain carries TRBV5-5 and TRBJ2-7; a possible D gene is TRBD1 (5 bases). Material: CD8+ T cells from peripheral blood mononuclear cells, obtained in the second trimester of pregnancy. Written as DNA, the CDR3 is TGTGCCAGCAGCTTGCTCGGACATAGCTCCTACGAGCAGTACTTC. The encoded protein is CASSLLGHSSYEQYF.